This entry lists 6 T cell receptor beta chains sequenced from one sample in a study of cytotoxic CD8 clonotypes in ibrutinib-treated CLL. Assay used: immunoSEQ multiplex PCR; TCRdb lists only in-frame clones, some missing. The sample carries 25,000 to 30,000 clones, approximately 71% recorded once. Sequencing was performed on PBMCs, taken after 24 months of ibrutinib treatment. All receptors derive from a human donor with chronic lymphocytic leukemia.

The CDR3 DNA follows: TGTGCCTGGAGTATCTCTACTAAGGTCGACAGGGGAGTATACAATGAGCAGTTCTTC. This encodes CAWSISTKVDRGVYNEQFF. The chain joins TRBV30 to TRBJ2-1; 8 bases agree with TRBD1. The CDR3 spans 19 residues. Per the germline V gene, CDR1 is GTSNPN and CDR2 is SVGIG (reference sequence). After removal of 2 bases from V and 4 bases from J, the junction contained 19 bases not matched to a gene.

The rearrangement links TRBV28 to TRBJ2-3; 8 bases match TRBD2. V gave up 7 bases and J gave up 4 bases; unmatched junction bases: 7. There are 14 residues in the CDR3. Germline CDR1 reads MDHEN; CDR2 reads SYDVKM. The CDR3 region has the DNA TGTGCCAGCAAATACTCGACTAGCGCAGATACGCAGTATTTT. It specifies CASKYSTSADTQYF. The full variable domain, with the rest looked up from reference TRBV28 and TRBJ2-3, is DVKVTQSSRYLVKRTGEKVFLECVQDMDHENMFWYRQDPGLGLRLIYFSYDVKMKEKGDIPEGYSVSREKKERFSLILESASTNQTSMYLCASKYSTSADTQYFGPGTRLTVL.

The chain is built from TRBV18 and TRBJ2-1; TRBD1 agrees at 10 bases. Germline V gene lookup returns CDR1 KGHSH and CDR2 LQKENI. The CDR3 contains 15 residues. Trimming removed 3 bases from V and 2 bases from J; junction bases left unmatched: 1. CDR3 residues: CASSPGTGAYNEQFF. The DNA of the CDR3 is TGTGCCAGCTCACCCGGGACAGGGGCCTACAATGAGCAGTTCTTC.

The chain couples TRBV13 to TRBJ2-1, with 15 bases that match TRBD2. V lost 5 bases to trimming and J lost 7 bases; unmatched junction nucleotides: 9. This CDR3 is built from 17 residues. Germline V lookup: CDR1 PRHDT, CDR2 FYEKMQ (reference sequence). In DNA, the CDR3 is TGTGCCAGCAGCCTTCCGGGACTAGCGGGGGGCGGGAATGAGCAGTTCTTC. Its protein is CASSLPGLAGGGNEQFF.

The chain carries TRBV18 and TRBJ1-1; D gene unclear. Trimming removed 3 bases from V and 1 base from J, with 9 bases in between. Germline-derived CDR1 and CDR2 are KGHSH and LQKENI. The CDR3 has 14 residues. CDR3 residues: CASSPVARNTEAFF. CDR3 in DNA: TGTGCCAGCTCACCGGTGGCAAGGAACACTGAAGCTTTCTTT.

The J gene is TRBJ2-7, the V gene TRBV18; tentatively, D is TRBD1 (5 bases). CDR3 length equals 13 residues. V dropped 3 bases and J dropped 2 bases, with 8 bases sitting between them. In germline, CDR1 is KGHSH, CDR2 LQKENI. The CDR3 sequence: CASSPDSAYEQYF. CDR3 nucleotides: TGTGCCAGCTCACCTGACAGTGCCTACGAGCAGTACTTC.